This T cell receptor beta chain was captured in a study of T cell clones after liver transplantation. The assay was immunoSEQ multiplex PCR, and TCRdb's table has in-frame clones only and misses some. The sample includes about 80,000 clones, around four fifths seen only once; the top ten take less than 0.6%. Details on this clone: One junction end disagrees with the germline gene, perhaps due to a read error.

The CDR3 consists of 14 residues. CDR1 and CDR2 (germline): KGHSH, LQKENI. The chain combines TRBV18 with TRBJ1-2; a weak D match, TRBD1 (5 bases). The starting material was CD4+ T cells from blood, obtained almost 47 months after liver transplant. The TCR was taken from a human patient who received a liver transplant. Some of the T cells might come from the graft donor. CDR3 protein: CASPPPGTGYGYTF. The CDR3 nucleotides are TGTGCCAGCCCACCACCAGGGACCGGCTATGGCTACACCTTC.